The rows below give T cell receptor beta chains drawn from one sample of a study of control samples from healthy donors and cancer patients. Clones were sequenced by immunoSEQ multiplex PCR, and TCRdb holds only the in-frame ones, with some missing. In the table there are 150,000 to 200,000 clones, around 95% of which are singletons. The sample taken for sequencing was blood. The receptor source for this set is a woman between 40 and 55 years old in good health. Both conserved end residues are part of each CDR3. Fields, in order: clone size, J gene, D gene, V gene, CDR3 protein, CDR3 DNA. D genes are given only for firm matches. The listing skips clone size in some rows; elsewhere it reads once, few, many or a size class.

>-|TRBJ1-2|-|TRBV25-1
CASSEGRSNYGYTF
TGTGCCAGCAGTGAAGGGAGGAGCAACTATGGCTACACCTTC
>-|TRBJ2-5|-|TRBV19
CASRDRKSPLGETQYF
TGTGCCAGTAGGGACCGCAAATCCCCCCTGGGGGAGACCCAGTACTTC
>-|TRBJ2-6|-|TRBV7-9
CASSLGSGANVLTF
TGTGCCAGCAGCTTAGGCTCTGGGGCCAACGTCCTGACTTTC
>-|TRBJ2-3|-|TRBV7-2
CASSLAGTSTDTQYF
TGTGCCAGCAGCTTGGCGGGAACTAGCACAGATACGCAGTATTTT
>once|TRBJ1-5|-|TRBV5-6
CASSLTLSNQPQHF
TGTGCCAGCAGCTTGACACTGAGCAATCAGCCCCAGCATTTT
>-|TRBJ2-7|-|TRBV29-1
CSVGDGSYEQYF
TGCAGCGTTGGGGACGGCTCCTACGAGCAGTACTTC
>-|TRBJ1-6|TRBD1|TRBV4-1
CASSREVGTGSWSPLHF
TGCGCCAGCAGCCGGGAGGTTGGGACAGGGAGTTGGTCACCCCTCCACTTT
>-|TRBJ1-1|-|TRBV3-1/TRBV3-2
CASSQGPENTEAFF
TGTGCCAGCAGCCAGGGACCGGAGAACACTGAAGCTTTCTTT
>-|TRBJ1-5|TRBD1|TRBV6-1
CASSESVMTGTGVHQPQHF
TGTGCCAGCAGTGAAAGCGTCATGACCGGGACAGGGGTTCATCAGCCCCAGCATTTT
>-|TRBJ2-7|-|TRBV7-2
CASSLGGRAGVYEQYF
TGTGCCAGCAGCTTAGGGGGGCGGGCGGGGGTCTACGAGCAGTACTTC
>-|TRBJ1-1|-|TRBV6-5
CASSYGGRFTEAFF
TGTGCCAGCAGTTATGGGGGGAGGTTCACTGAAGCTTTCTTT
>-|TRBJ2-1|-|TRBV5-1
CASSLDRLSSYNEQFF
TGCGCCAGCAGCTTGGATAGGCTTAGCTCCTACAATGAGCAGTTCTTC
>-|TRBJ1-5|-|TRBV12-5
CASGLVDSRPNQPQHF
TGTGCTAGTGGTTTGGTAGACAGCCGCCCCAATCAGCCCCAGCATTTT
>-|TRBJ1-4|-|TRBV4-1
CASRNGRFNEKLFF
TGCGCCAGCAGGAACGGACGGTTTAATGAAAAACTGTTTTTT
>-|TRBJ1-5|-|TRBV7-8
CASSSGAILSNQPQHF
TGTGCCAGCAGCTCCGGCGCGATCCTTAGCAATCAGCCCCAGCATTTT
>-|TRBJ2-7|TRBD1|TRBV29-1
CSVARDRGYEQYF
TGCAGCGTTGCTCGAGACAGGGGCTACGAGCAGTACTTC
>-|TRBJ1-3|-|TRBV6-2/TRBV6-3
CASSYPRPGQTPGNTIYF
TGTGCCAGCAGTTACCCCAGACCCGGACAAACACCTGGAAACACCATATATTTT
>-|TRBJ1-4|TRBD1|TRBV6-5
CASSYLTGGEEKLFF
TGTGCCAGCAGTTATCTGACAGGGGGCGAGGAAAAACTGTTTTTT
>-|TRBJ2-7|-|TRBV11-2
CASSLGVGWEQYF
TGTGCCAGCAGCTTAGGTGTAGGATGGGAGCAGTACTTC
>-|TRBJ2-7|TRBD2|TRBV27
CASSSLAGVLEQYF
TGTGCCAGCAGTTCGCTAGCGGGAGTGCTCGAGCAGTACTTC
>-|TRBJ2-3|TRBD1|TRBV27
CASSLSLQGVADTQYF
TGTGCCAGCAGTTTATCGCTACAGGGGGTCGCAGATACGCAGTATTTT
>-|TRBJ2-7|TRBD1|TRBV11-2
CASSPRRGQGAKYF
TGTGCCAGCAGCCCCCGACGGGGACAGGGGGCTAAGTACTTC
>-|TRBJ2-3|TRBD2|TRBV7-9
CASSLGGRATDTQYF
TGTGCCAGCAGCTTAGGGGGGAGGGCAACAGATACGCAGTATTTT
>-|TRBJ1-5|-|TRBV12-3/TRBV12-4
CASSTIGGKAQHF
TGTGCCAGCAGTACGATCGGGGGGAAAGCCCAGCATTTT
>-|TRBJ1-1|TRBD1|TRBV6-5
CAAIGTGRTEAFF
TGTGCCGCAATCGGGACAGGGAGAACTGAAGCTTTCTTT
>-|TRBJ2-2|-|TRBV27
CASSFLNTGELFF
TGTGCCAGCAGTTTCTTGAACACCGGGGAGCTGTTTTTT
>-|TRBJ1-5|-|TRBV30
CAWSTRDTQPQHF
TGTGCCTGGAGTACGAGGGACACTCAGCCCCAGCATTTT
>few|TRBJ1-2|-|TRBV29-1
CSVVLGRQDGYTF
TGCAGCGTTGTTTTGGGGAGACAGGATGGCTACACCTTC
>-|TRBJ1-6|-|TRBV7-9
CASSLTRRGDSPLHF
TGTGCCAGCAGCTTAACCCGGCGGGGAGATTCACCCCTCCACTTT
>-|TRBJ2-7|TRBD1|TRBV6-6
CASSYFSGQSYEQYF
TGTGCCAGCAGTTACTTTTCGGGACAGAGCTACGAGCAGTACTTC
>-|TRBJ1-4|-|TRBV7-2
CASSFQGFTNEKLFF
TGTGCCAGCAGCTTCCAGGGATTCACTAATGAAAAACTGTTTTTT
>-|TRBJ2-7|-|TRBV5-6
CASSLDPRTSSYEQYF
TGTGCCAGCAGCTTGGATCCCAGGACAAGCTCCTACGAGCAGTACTTC
>-|TRBJ2-5|TRBD2|TRBV30
CAWSALAGGSETQYF
TGTGCCTGGAGTGCACTAGCGGGAGGTTCCGAGACCCAGTACTTC
>-|TRBJ2-5|-|TRBV7-9
CASSLVVRGSRETQYF
TGTGCCAGCAGCTTAGTGGTCAGAGGTTCACGGGAGACCCAGTACTTC
>-|TRBJ2-2|TRBD1|TRBV29-1
CSVVRQGNTGELFF
TGCAGCGTTGTGAGACAGGGAAACACCGGGGAGCTGTTTTTT
>-|TRBJ1-6|-|TRBV5-6
CASSLGPGANYYNSPLHF
TGTGCCAGCAGCTTGGGGCCAGGGGCGAACTACTATAATTCACCCCTCCACTTT
>-|TRBJ1-4|-|TRBV18
CASSPGQREVELFF
TGTGCCAGCTCACCAGGGCAGAGGGAGGTGGAACTGTTTTTT
>-|TRBJ2-2|-|TRBV3-1/TRBV3-2
CASSARLQVAGELFF
TGTGCCAGCAGCGCTCGACTGCAAGTCGCCGGGGAGCTGTTTTTT
>-|TRBJ1-1|-|TRBV2
CASSGQLMNTEAFF
TGTGCCAGCAGTGGACAGCTTATGAACACTGAAGCTTTCTTT